Following are 3 T cell receptor beta chains from one sample sequenced in a study of T cells in women clearing cervical HPV infection. The repertoire was sequenced with immunoSEQ multiplex PCR; TCRdb's copy has only in-frame clones and lacks some. The sample's table shows roughly 13,000 clones. Specimen: blood buffy coat. The receptors here all came from a woman between 18 and 69 years old with a cervical HPV16 infection that either progressed to CIN3+ or cleared (not recorded which).

With respect to this clone: The CDR3 extends 3 residues past the end of the read, so its final part is completed from the germline J gene. V is TRBV30 and J is TRBJ2-3; 7 positions agree with TRBD1. The CDR3 totals 15 residues. Germline-derived CDR1 and CDR2 are GTSNPN and SVGIG (reference sequence). This CDR3 is CAWSEARDSQETQYF. The CDR3 bases that were read are TGTGCCTGGAGTGAAGCAAGGGACAGCCAAGAGACG.

About this clone itself: Read data end 3 residues before the CDR3 end; the end is taken from the germline J gene. The J gene is TRBJ2-3, the V gene TRBV19, with 12 nucleotides matching TRBD2. With V trimmed by 4 bases and J by 2 bases, 4 bases remained unmatched. CDR1 LNHDA and CDR2 SQIVND come from the germline V gene (reference sequence). The CDR3 runs 16 residues. The CDR3 loop reads CASSTGLAGHTDTQYF. The CDR3 bases that were read are TGTGCCAGTAGTACCGGACTAGCGGGGCACACAGATACG.

Comments on this clone: One end of the junction does not line up with germline, which may come from a read error. The CDR3 end lies 3 residues beyond the end of the read and is filled in from the germline J gene. V and J are TRBV18 and TRBJ2-4; 10 nucleotides match TRBD1. Per the germline V gene, CDR1 is KGHSH and CDR2 is LQKENI. CDR3 length equals 16 residues. The CDR3 DNA, read in part, is TGTGCCAGCTCACCAGACCGACAGGGGGCAAAAATCATT. The encoded protein is CASSPDRQGAKII. The full CDR3 sequence reads CASSPDRQGAKIIQYF.